This record looks at one T cell receptor beta chain sequence and its context. This CDR3 contains 16 residues. V dropped 3 bases and J dropped 4 bases, with 18 bases sitting between them. CDR1 GTSNPN and CDR2 SVGIG come from the germline V gene (reference sequence). TCRdb used MiXCR to reprocess the 5' RACE reads, holding one entry per CDR3 protein. The top ten hold roughly 4% of the sample, which has roughly 40,000 distinct CDR3 sequences, less than 35% seen once. V and J are TRBV30 and TRBJ2-2; D possibly corresponds to TRBD2 (6 bases). The sequencing sample was made of memory CD4+ T cells sorted from a lymph node. Subset indicated: memory CD4+ T cells, CD4+CD45RO+CD25-. The origin of this receptor is a female donor with breast cancer. This CDR3 reads CAWRTSLIGSTGELFF. The CDR3 nucleotides are TGTGCCTGGAGAACTAGCTTAATCGGTAGCACCGGGGAGCTGTTTTTT.